This T cell receptor beta chain was identified in a study of response to subunit inactivated influenza vaccine. Via MiXCR, TCRdb re-called the RT-PCR reads, giving one row per CDR3 protein. Seen here are 860,000 or so distinct CDR3 sequences, around 20% observed once, and the top ten hold about a tenth. Germline CDR1 SQVTM, CDR2 ANQGSEA. Deletions cut 1 base from V and 6 bases from J, with 23 bases between. This CDR3 has 17 amino acids. The TCR sequence derives from a man over 45 who received an inactivated influenza vaccine. The chain joins TRBV29-1 to TRBJ2-3; possible D gene TRBD1, 6 bases. The sequencing here drew on PBMCs from blood, taken roughly 5 days after vaccination. CDR3: CSVEGVTAGARGDTQYF. The CDR3 coding sequence is TGCAGCGTTGAAGGGGTAACGGCAGGGGCTAGGGGGGATACGCAGTATTTT.